What follows is one T cell receptor (beta chain) and its context. Its matching antigen is unknown. These data are taken from a study of graft-versus-host responses after intestinal transplantation. Study as a whole: Recipients got multivisceral, liver-intestinal, or isolated intestinal transplants. Anti-thymocyte globulin induction preceded around 3 years of tacrolimus and steroid maintenance in all recipients. Study-level results: Detection of GvH clones occurred in recipient marrow, and some had their first appearance in ileum or blood. Patients with graft-donor T cell macrochimerism had high graft-versus-host to host-versus-graft clonal ratios in allografts.

Only in-frame clones appear in the TCRdb table, and some are missing; sequencing was by immunoSEQ multiplex PCR. Seen here are 100,000 to 120,000 clones, around 93% observed once, and the top ten hold approximately 0.49%. The receptor's source is a human donor who received an intestinal transplant. The material sequenced was unstimulated CD8+ T cells sorted from spleen or lymph node cells, taken before intestinal transplant.

CDR3 residues: CASSERIMGQHLYEQYF. In DNA, the CDR3 is TGTGCCAGCAGTGAAAGGATTATGGGACAGCACCTATACGAGCAGTACTTC. The V call is TRBV6-1, the J call TRBJ2-7, with 7 bases identical to TRBD1. V dropped 2 bases and J dropped 4; count of bases not matched to a gene: 14. Germline-derived CDR1 and CDR2 are MNHNS and SASEGT. The CDR3 loop spans 17 amino acids.